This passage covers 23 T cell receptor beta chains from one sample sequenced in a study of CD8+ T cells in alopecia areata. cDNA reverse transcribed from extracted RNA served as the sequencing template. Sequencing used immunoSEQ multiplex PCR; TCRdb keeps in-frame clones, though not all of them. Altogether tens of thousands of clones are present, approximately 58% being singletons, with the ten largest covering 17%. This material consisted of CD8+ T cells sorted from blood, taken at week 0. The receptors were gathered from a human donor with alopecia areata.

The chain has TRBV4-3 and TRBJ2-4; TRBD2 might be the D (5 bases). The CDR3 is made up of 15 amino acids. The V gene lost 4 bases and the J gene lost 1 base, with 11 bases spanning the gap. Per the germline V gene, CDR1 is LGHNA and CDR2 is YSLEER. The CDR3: CASSPHGEAKNIQYF. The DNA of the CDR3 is TGCGCCAGCAGCCCACATGGGGAGGCCAAAAACATTCAGTACTTC.

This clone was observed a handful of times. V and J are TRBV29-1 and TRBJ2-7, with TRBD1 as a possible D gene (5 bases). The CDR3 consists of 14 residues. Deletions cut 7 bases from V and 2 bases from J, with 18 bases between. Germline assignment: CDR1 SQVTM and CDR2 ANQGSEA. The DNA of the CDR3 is TGCAGCGCCAACTGGGCAGGGAATCCCTACGAGCAGTACTTC. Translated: CSANWAGNPYEQYF.

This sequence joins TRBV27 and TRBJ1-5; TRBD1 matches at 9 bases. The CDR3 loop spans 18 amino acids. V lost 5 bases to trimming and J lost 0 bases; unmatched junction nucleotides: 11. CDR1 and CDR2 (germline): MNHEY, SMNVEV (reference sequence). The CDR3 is CASSEQGANTYSNQPQHF. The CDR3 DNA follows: TGTGCCAGCAGTGAACAGGGGGCAAACACTTATAGCAATCAGCCCCAGCATTTT.

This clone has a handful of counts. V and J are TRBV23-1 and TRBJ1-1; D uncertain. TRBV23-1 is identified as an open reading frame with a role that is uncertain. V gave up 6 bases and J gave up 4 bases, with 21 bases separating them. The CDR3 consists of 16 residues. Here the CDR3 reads CASSQRREVEGTEAFF. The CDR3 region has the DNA TGCGCCAGCAGCCAAAGAAGGGAGGTGGAGGGCACTGAAGCTTTCTTT.

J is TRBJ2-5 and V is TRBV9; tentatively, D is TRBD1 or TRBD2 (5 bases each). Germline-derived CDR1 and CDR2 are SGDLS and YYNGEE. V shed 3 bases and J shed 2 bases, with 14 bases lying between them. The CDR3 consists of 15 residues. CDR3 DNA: TGTGCCAGCAGCGAGGGGAGTACCCTTCAAGAGACCCAGTACTTC. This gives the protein CASSEGSTLQETQYF.

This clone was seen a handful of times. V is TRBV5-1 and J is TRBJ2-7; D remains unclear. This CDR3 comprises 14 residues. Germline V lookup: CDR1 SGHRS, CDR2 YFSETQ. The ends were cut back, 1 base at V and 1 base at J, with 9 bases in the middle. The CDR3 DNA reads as TGCGCCAGCAGCTTGAATGCGGAATCCTACGAGCAGTACTTC. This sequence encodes CASSLNAESYEQYF. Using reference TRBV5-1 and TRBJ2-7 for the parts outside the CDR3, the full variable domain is KAGVTQTPRYLIKTRGQQVTLSCSPISGHRSVSWYQQTPGQGLQFLFEYFSETQRNKGNFPGRFSGRQFSNSRSEMNVSTLELGDSALYLCASSLNAESYEQYFGPGTRLTVT.

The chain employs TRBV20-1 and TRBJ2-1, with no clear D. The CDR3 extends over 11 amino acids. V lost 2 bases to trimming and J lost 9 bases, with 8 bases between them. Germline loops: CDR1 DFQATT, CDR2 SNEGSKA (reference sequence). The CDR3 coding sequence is TGCAGTGCTAGAATTTCGGGTGAGCAGTTCTTC. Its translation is CSARISGEQFF.

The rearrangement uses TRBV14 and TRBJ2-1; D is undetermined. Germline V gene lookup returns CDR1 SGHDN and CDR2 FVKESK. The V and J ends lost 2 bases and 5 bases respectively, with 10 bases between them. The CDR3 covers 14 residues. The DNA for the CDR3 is TGTGCCAGCAGCCAAACAATGGTCCACAATGAGCAGTTCTTC. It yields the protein CASSQTMVHNEQFF.

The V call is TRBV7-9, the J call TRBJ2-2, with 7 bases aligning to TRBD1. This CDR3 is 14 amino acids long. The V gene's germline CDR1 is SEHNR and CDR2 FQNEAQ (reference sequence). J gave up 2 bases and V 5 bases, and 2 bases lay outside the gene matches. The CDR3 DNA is TGTGCCAGCAGCCGGGACAGTAACACCGGGGAGCTGTTTTTT. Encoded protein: CASSRDSNTGELFF.

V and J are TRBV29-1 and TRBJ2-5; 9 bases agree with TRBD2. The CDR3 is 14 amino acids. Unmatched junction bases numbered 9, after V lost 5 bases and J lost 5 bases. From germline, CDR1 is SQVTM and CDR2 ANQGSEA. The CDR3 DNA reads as TGCAGCGTTATTGCGACTAGCGGTTGGGAGACCCAGTACTTC. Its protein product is CSVIATSGWETQYF.

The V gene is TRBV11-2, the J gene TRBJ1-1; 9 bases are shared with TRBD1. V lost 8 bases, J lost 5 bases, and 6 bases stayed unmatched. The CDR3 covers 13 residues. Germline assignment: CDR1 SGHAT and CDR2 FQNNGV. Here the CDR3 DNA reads TGTGCCAGCTGGACAGGGGAATATACTGAAGCTTTCTTT. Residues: CASWTGEYTEAFF.

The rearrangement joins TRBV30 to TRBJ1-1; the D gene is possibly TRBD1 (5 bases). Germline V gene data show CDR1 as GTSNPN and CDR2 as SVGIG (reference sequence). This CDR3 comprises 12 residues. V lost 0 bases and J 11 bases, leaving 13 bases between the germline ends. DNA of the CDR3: TGTGCCTGGAGTGTGGTAGGGGCTGTGGCTTTCTTT. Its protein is CAWSVVGAVAFF.

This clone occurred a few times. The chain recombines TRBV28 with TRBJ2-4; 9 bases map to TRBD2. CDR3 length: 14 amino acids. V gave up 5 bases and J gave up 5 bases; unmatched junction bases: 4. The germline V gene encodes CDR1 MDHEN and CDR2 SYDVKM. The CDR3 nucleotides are TGTGCCAGCAGTCTCGCGGGAGGGGAAAACATTCAGTACTTC. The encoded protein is CASSLAGGENIQYF.

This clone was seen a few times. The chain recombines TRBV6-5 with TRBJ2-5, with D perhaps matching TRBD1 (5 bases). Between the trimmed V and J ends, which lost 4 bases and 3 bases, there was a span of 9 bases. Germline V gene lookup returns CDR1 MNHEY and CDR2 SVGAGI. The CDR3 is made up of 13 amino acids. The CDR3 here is CASSSDNEETQYF. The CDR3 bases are TGTGCCAGCAGTTCGGACAACGAAGAGACCCAGTACTTC.

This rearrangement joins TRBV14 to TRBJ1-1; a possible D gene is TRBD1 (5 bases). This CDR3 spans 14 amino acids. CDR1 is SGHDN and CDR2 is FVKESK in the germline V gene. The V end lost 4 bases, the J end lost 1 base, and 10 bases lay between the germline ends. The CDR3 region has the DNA TGTGCCAGCAGCCCCCTGGGGGGGAACACTGAAGCTTTCTTT. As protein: CASSPLGGNTEAFF. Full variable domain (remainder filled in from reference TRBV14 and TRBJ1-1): EAGVTQFPSHSVIEKGQTVTLRCDPISGHDNLYWYRRVMGKEIKFLLHFVKESKQDESGMPNNRFLAERTGGTYSTLKVQPAELEDSGVYFCASSPLGGNTEAFFGQGTRLTVV.

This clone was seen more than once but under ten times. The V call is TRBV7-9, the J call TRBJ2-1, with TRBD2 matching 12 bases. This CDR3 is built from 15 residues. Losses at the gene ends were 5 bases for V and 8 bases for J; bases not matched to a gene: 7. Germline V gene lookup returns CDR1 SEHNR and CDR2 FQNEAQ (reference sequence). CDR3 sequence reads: CASSTTSGSMYEQFF. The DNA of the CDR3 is TGTGCCAGCAGCACGACTAGCGGGAGTATGTATGAGCAGTTCTTC. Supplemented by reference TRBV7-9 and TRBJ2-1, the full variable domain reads DTGVSQNPRHKITKRGQNVTFRCDPISEHNRLYWYRQTLGQGPEFLTYFQNEAQLEKSRLLSDRFSAERPKGSFSTLEIQRTEQGDSAMYLCASSTTSGSMYEQFFGPGTRLTVL.

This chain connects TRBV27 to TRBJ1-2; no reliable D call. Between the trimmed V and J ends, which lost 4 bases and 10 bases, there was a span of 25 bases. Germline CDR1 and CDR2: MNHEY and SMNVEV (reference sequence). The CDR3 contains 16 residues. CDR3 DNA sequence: TGTGCCAGCAGTTCCTACGCGTATGATACGGGGTCGGACTACACCTTC. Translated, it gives CASSSYAYDTGSDYTF.

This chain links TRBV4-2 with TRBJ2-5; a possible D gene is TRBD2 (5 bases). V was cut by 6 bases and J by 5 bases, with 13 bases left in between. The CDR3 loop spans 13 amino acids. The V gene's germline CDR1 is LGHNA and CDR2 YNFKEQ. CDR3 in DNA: TGTGCCAGCAGTCCCTTATCGGGGGAGACCCAGTACTTC. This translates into CASSPLSGETQYF.

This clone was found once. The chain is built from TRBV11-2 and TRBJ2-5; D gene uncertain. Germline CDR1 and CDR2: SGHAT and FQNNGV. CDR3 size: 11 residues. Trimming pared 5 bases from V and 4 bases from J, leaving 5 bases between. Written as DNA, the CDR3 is TGTGCCAGCAGCAGTCCAGAGACCCAGTACTTC. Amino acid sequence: CASSSPETQYF.

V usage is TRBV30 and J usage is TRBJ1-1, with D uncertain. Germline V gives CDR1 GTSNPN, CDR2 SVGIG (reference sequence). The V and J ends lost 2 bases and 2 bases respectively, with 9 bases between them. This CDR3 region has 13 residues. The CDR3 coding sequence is TGTGCCTGGAGTCATTTTCGTAACACTGAAGCTTTCTTT. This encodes CAWSHFRNTEAFF. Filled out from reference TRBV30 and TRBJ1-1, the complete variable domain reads SQTIHQWPATLVQPVGSPLSLECTVEGTSNPNLYWYRQAAGRGLQLLFYSVGIGQISSEVPQNLSASRPQDRQFILSSKKLLLSDSGFYLCAWSHFRNTEAFFGQGTRLTVV.

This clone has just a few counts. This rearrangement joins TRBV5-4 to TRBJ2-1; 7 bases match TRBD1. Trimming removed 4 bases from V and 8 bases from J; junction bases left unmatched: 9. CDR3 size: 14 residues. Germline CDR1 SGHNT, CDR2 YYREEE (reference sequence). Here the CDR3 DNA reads TGTGCCAGCAGCCTCGCGACAGGGCTTGATGAGCAGTTCTTC. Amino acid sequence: CASSLATGLDEQFF. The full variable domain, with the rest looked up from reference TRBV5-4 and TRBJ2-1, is ETGVTQSPTHLIKTRGQQVTLRCSSQSGHNTVSWYQQALGQGPQFIFQYYREEENGRGNFPPRFSGLQFPNYSSELNVNALELDDSALYLCASSLATGLDEQFFGPGTRLTVL.

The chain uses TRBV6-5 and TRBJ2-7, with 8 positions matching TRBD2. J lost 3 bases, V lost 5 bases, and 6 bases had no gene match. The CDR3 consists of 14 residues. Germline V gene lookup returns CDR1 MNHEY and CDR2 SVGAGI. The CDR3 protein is CASSGVSGSYEQYF. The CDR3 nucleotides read TGTGCCAGCAGTGGTGTGAGCGGGAGCTACGAGCAGTACTTC.

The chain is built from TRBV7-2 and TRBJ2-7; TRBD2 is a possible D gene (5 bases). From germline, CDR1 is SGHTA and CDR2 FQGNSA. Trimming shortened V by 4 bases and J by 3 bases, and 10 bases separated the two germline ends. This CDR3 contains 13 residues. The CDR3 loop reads CASSSYGLYEQYF. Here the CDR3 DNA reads TGTGCCAGCAGCTCATACGGACTCTACGAGCAGTACTTC. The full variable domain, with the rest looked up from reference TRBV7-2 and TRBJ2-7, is GAGVSQSPSNKVTEKGKDVELRCDPISGHTALYWYRQSLGQGLEFLIYFQGNSAPDKSGLPSDRFSAERTGGSVSTLTIQRTQQEDSAVYLCASSSYGLYEQYFGPGTRLTVT.